These 30 T cell receptor beta chains were sequenced from one sample in a study of T cell responses to AZD1222 COVID-19 vaccine (dated by TCRdb to the early 2020s). The time point label of this sample denotes: about 28 days (+/-7) after the second vaccine dose. Libraries were built with the immunoSEQ multiplex PCR assay. This immuneACCESS table, as held by TCRdb, lists in-frame sequences with V and J called but not all clones. Of the missing ones, under half trace to an unresolved V gene in checked studies; the others have no known cause. The sample records 110,000 to 150,000 clones, roughly 90% of which are singletons. In total, the top ten clones hold roughly 3.3% of the sample. Sample: peripheral blood, taken 28 days after the second AZD1222 dose. These receptor sequences come from an adult who received the AZD1222 COVID-19 vaccine.

This clone was picked up one time. The chain carries TRBV2 and TRBJ2-7; TRBD2 might be the D (6 bases). CDR1 is SNHLY, CDR2 FYNNEI, per germline. The CDR3 totals 13 residues. The ends were cut back, 8 bases at V and 5 bases at J, with 16 bases in the middle. The CDR3 region has the DNA TGTGCCAGCCAGACGGGGGTCAGCGACGAGCAGTACTTC. Translated: CASQTGVSDEQYF.

In nucleotides, the CDR3 is TGTGCCAGCAGCTTAGGTGGCGGCCCTGTCTACAATGAGCAGTTCTTC. Its translation is CASSLGGGPVYNEQFF. This rearrangement joins TRBV7-2 to TRBJ2-1; no clear D. V lost 1 base and J lost 3, with 13 bases in between. Germline V lookup: CDR1 SGHTA, CDR2 FQGNSA. The CDR3 length is 16 residues.

The chain carries TRBV7-3 and TRBJ2-1; D gene ambiguous. Germline values: CDR1 SGHTA, CDR2 FQGTGA. This CDR3 comprises 13 residues. The V and J ends lost 2 bases and 5 bases respectively, with 7 bases between them. The DNA for the CDR3 is TGTGCCAGCAGCTTAGACACGCACAATGAGCAGTTCTTC. This gives the protein CASSLDTHNEQFF.

The chain couples TRBV28 to TRBJ2-1; a possible D gene is TRBD2 (5 bases). CDR3 size: 13 residues. Germline assignment: CDR1 MDHEN and CDR2 SYDVKM. V was pared by 1 base and J by 8 bases, with 9 bases between. CDR3 amino acids: CASSLLDSDEQFF. CDR3 coding DNA: TGTGCCAGCAGTTTATTGGACTCCGATGAGCAGTTCTTC.

The V gene is TRBV28, the J gene TRBJ2-7, with D perhaps matching TRBD1 (6 bases). Germline V gene sequence: CDR1 MDHEN, CDR2 SYDVKM. V gave up 5 bases and J gave up 0 bases, with 20 bases separating them. This CDR3 region has 17 residues. The CDR3 region is CASSRPRTALSSYEQYF. The CDR3 nucleotides are TGTGCCAGCAGTCGACCAAGGACAGCGTTGAGCTCCTACGAGCAGTACTTC.

This clone was counted a single time. The CDR3 here is CASRTGGSNQPQHF. CDR3 sequence (DNA): TGTGCCAGCAGGACCGGGGGGAGCAATCAGCCCCAGCATTTT. V and J are TRBV6-5 and TRBJ1-5; tentatively, D is TRBD1 (5 bases). Germline V gives CDR1 MNHEY, CDR2 SVGAGI. V lost 6 bases, J lost 1 base, and 10 bases lay in between. The CDR3 extends over 14 amino acids.

The chain couples TRBV7-8 to TRBJ1-2; 8 nucleotides agree with TRBD1. Trimming cost V 5 bases and J 7 bases; bases outside gene matches: 6. The CDR3 has 13 residues. In germline, CDR1 is SGHVS, CDR2 FQNEAQ. CDR3 DNA: TGTGCCAGCAGCCTCTCAGGGGGCGGTGGCTACACCTTC. Encoded protein: CASSLSGGGGYTF.

V usage is TRBV11-2 and J usage is TRBJ2-1; TRBD2 might be the D (6 bases). Germline assignment: CDR1 SGHAT and CDR2 FQNNGV. V lost 1 base to trimming and J lost 6 bases, with 10 bases between them. This CDR3 spans 14 amino acids. The CDR3, as DNA: TGTGCCAGCAGCTTAGCGGGACTGATCAATGAGCAGTTCTTC. Its translation: CASSLAGLINEQFF.

CDR3 protein: CASSQGNTEAFF. The CDR3 coding sequence is TGTGCCAGTAGTCAGGGGAACACTGAAGCTTTCTTT. The chain uses TRBV19 and TRBJ1-1; D is possibly TRBD1 (5 bases). Deletions cut 5 bases from V and 1 base from J, with 5 bases between. Germline assignment: CDR1 LNHDA and CDR2 SQIVND (reference sequence). This CDR3 comprises 12 residues. The whole variable domain, remainder taken from reference TRBV19 and TRBJ1-1, is DGGITQSPKYLFRKEGQNVTLSCEQNLNHDAMYWYRQDPGQGLRLIYYSQIVNDFQKGDIAEGYSVSREKKESFPLTVTSAQKNPTAFYLCASSQGNTEAFFGQGTRLTVV.

The CDR3 bases are TGTGCCATCAGTGAGTCGACGACAGGAACTTCTAACTATGGCTACACCTTC. Its translation: CAISESTTGTSNYGYTF. The rearrangement links TRBV10-3 to TRBJ1-2; D might be TRBD1 (6 bases). The CDR3 spans 17 residues. Trimming took off 0 bases at V and 0 bases at J, with 14 bases between the two ends. From germline, CDR1 is ENHRY and CDR2 SYGVKD.

V usage is TRBV6-6 and J usage is TRBJ2-1, with 8 bases lining up with TRBD1. The CDR3 contains 17 residues. Germline assignment: CDR1 MNHNY and CDR2 SVGAGI (reference sequence). J lost 9 bases, V lost 5 bases, and 18 bases had no gene match. The CDR3 protein is CASSPPLGTGGLGEQFF. The CDR3 DNA reads TGTGCCAGCAGTCCCCCATTGGGCACAGGGGGATTGGGTGAGCAGTTCTTC.

For this clone: Within the sample, other DNA sequences also encode this same CDR3. The chain uses TRBV10-2 and TRBJ2-7; possible D gene TRBD1, 6 bases. V lost 5 bases, J lost 4 bases, and 9 bases lay in between. Germline assignment: CDR1 WSHSY and CDR2 SAAADI. The CDR3 has 12 amino acids. CDR3 amino acids: CASSPQGYEQYF. DNA for the CDR3: TGCGCCAGCAGTCCACAGGGATACGAGCAGTACTTC.

The chain couples TRBV10-3 to TRBJ1-2; a weak D match, TRBD1 (6 bases). The V gene's germline CDR1 is ENHRY and CDR2 SYGVKD. CDR3 length: 12 amino acids. Trimming took 3 bases from V and 7 from J, leaving 9 bases between them. CDR3 loop: CAISDPGVGYTF. DNA of the CDR3: TGTGCCATCAGTGACCCAGGGGTTGGCTACACCTTC.

The rearrangement uses TRBV27 and TRBJ1-2, with TRBD1 matching 9 bases. Germline trimming cut 3 bases from V and 0 bases from J; bases unmatched to any gene: 14. The germline V gene has CDR1 MNHEY and CDR2 SMNVEV (reference sequence). The CDR3 is 19 residues long. This chain's CDR3 is CASSFYSTGQGPTNYGYTF. The CDR3 DNA is TGTGCCAGCAGTTTTTACAGTACGGGACAGGGACCCACTAACTATGGCTACACCTTC.

The chain is built from TRBV27 and TRBJ1-4, with D possibly TRBD1 on 5 matching bases. The CDR3 spans 12 residues. Germline CDR1 is MNHEY and CDR2 is SMNVEV (reference sequence). Between the trimmed V and J ends, which lost 6 bases and 8 bases, there was a span of 10 bases. CDR3 residues: CASRQRQEKLFF. The CDR3 DNA reads TGTGCCAGCAGACAGAGACAGGAAAAACTGTTTTTT.

V usage is TRBV4-2 and J usage is TRBJ2-7; D could derive from TRBD1 or TRBD2 (5 bases each). Germline CDR1 reads LGHNA; CDR2 reads YNFKEQ. Deletions cut 1 base from V and 2 bases from J, with 15 bases between. This CDR3 spans 16 amino acids. CDR3 sequence: CASSQGGRETTYEQYF. The DNA of the CDR3 is TGTGCCAGCAGCCAAGGGGGCAGAGAGACTACCTACGAGCAGTACTTC.

The J gene is TRBJ2-7, the V gene TRBV28, with 7 bases lining up with TRBD1. Per the germline V gene, CDR1 is MDHEN and CDR2 is SYDVKM. The CDR3 extends over 15 amino acids. J was trimmed by 6 bases and V by 6 bases; bases with no gene match: 14. Here the CDR3 DNA reads TGTGCCAGCAGCCGCGACAGGGTTCGCCGCTCCGAGCAGTACTTC. Amino acids: CASSRDRVRRSEQYF.

This sequence joins TRBV19 and TRBJ2-3, with D possibly matching TRBD2 (6 bases). V was shortened by 8 bases and J by 4 bases, with 13 bases between the two germline ends. The CDR3 runs to 13 residues. In germline, CDR1 is LNHDA, CDR2 SQIVND (reference sequence). This CDR3 reads CASSERGADTQYF. DNA of the CDR3: TGTGCCAGTTCGGAGCGCGGGGCAGATACGCAGTATTTT.

J is TRBJ2-2 and V is TRBV19; weak D call: TRBD1 (5 bases). The V end lost 1 base, the J end lost 0 bases, and 6 bases lay between the germline ends. The CDR3 extends over 15 amino acids. Germline assignment: CDR1 LNHDA and CDR2 SQIVND (reference sequence). CDR3 sequence: CASSIGQSNTGELFF. DNA of the CDR3: TGTGCCAGTAGTATAGGACAGTCGAACACCGGGGAGCTGTTTTTT.

The J gene is TRBJ2-7, the V gene TRBV5-1, with D unresolved. The V gene lost 5 bases and the J gene lost 2 bases, with 14 bases spanning the gap. Germline assignment: CDR1 SGHRS and CDR2 YFSETQ. The CDR3 sequence is 14 residues long. In DNA, the CDR3 is TGCGCCAGCAGGCCCCCCGGGTTCCCCTACGAGCAGTACTTC. Its protein product is CASRPPGFPYEQYF.

Remarks on this clone: Within the sample, other DNA sequences also encode this same CDR3. The V gene is TRBV5-1, the J gene TRBJ1-1; 7 nucleotides align to TRBD1. This CDR3 comprises 15 residues. CDR1 and CDR2 (germline): SGHRS, YFSETQ. The trim removed 0 bases at V and 1 base at J, leaving 3 bases unmatched. The CDR3 loop reads CASSLGDRTNTEAFF. As DNA, the CDR3 is TGCGCCAGCAGCTTGGGGGACAGAACGAACACTGAAGCTTTCTTT. The full variable domain, rest sourced from reference TRBV5-1 and TRBJ1-1, is KAGVTQTPRYLIKTRGQQVTLSCSPISGHRSVSWYQQTPGQGLQFLFEYFSETQRNKGNFPGRFSGRQFSNSRSEMNVSTLELGDSALYLCASSLGDRTNTEAFFGQGTRLTVV.

V usage is TRBV28 and J usage is TRBJ2-7; weak D call: TRBD2 (7 bases). Looked up from germline, CDR1 is MDHEN and CDR2 is SYDVKM. This CDR3 comprises 15 residues. V lost 3 bases and J 0 bases, leaving 12 bases between the germline ends. DNA of the CDR3: TGTGCCAGCAGTTTGAACGGGGGGCACTCCTACGAGCAGTACTTC. This encodes CASSLNGGHSYEQYF. Full variable domain (rest looked up from reference TRBV28 and TRBJ2-7): DVKVTQSSRYLVKRTGEKVFLECVQDMDHENMFWYRQDPGLGLRLIYFSYDVKMKEKGDIPEGYSVSREKKERFSLILESASTNQTSMYLCASSLNGGHSYEQYFGPGTRLTVT.

This rearrangement joins TRBV6-4 to TRBJ2-7; 8 bases match TRBD2. V gave up 0 bases and J gave up 2 bases; unmatched junction bases: 12. Germline lookup yields CDR1 MRHNA and CDR2 SNTAGT. This CDR3 comprises 18 residues. CDR3 in DNA: TGTGCCAGCAGTGACTCTCCGGTGTTTCGGGAGGGCACCTACGAGCAGTACTTC. Translating it yields CASSDSPVFREGTYEQYF.

Here the CDR3 reads CASSLGQSYSYEQYF. CDR3 nucleotide sequence: TGTGCCAGCAGCTTGGGGCAGTCATACTCCTACGAGCAGTACTTC. The J gene is TRBJ2-7, the V gene TRBV5-4; D is unclear. This CDR3 comprises 15 residues. V shed 0 bases and J shed 0 bases, with 10 bases lying between them. Germline V gene lookup returns CDR1 SGHNT and CDR2 YYREEE (reference sequence).

The chain recombines TRBV6-1 with TRBJ2-3; 10 nucleotides line up with TRBD2. The CDR3 consists of 19 residues. V trimming: 4 bases; J trimming: 0 bases; junction bases outside the gene matches: 13. Germline loops: CDR1 MNHNS, CDR2 SASEGT. The CDR3 DNA reads TGTGCCAGCAGTGGCCGGACTAGCGGCCTAGAAACTAGCACAGATACGCAGTATTTT. This sequence encodes CASSGRTSGLETSTDTQYF.

This chain uses TRBV4-3 with TRBJ2-2; 10 bases align to TRBD2. V lost 2 bases to trimming and J lost 7 bases; unmatched junction nucleotides: 7. The CDR3 runs 16 residues. The germline V gene encodes CDR1 LGHNA and CDR2 YSLEER. CDR3 sequence: CASSQSLAGEGGELFF. The CDR3, as DNA: TGCGCCAGCAGCCAATCGCTAGCGGGAGAAGGCGGGGAGCTGTTTTTT.

This clone was seen just once. V is TRBV7-2 and J is TRBJ2-7, with unresolved D. Germline V lookup: CDR1 SGHTA, CDR2 FQGNSA. V was trimmed by 1 base and J by 4 bases, leaving 11 bases between them. The CDR3 consists of 14 residues. CDR3 bases: TGTGCCAGCAGCTTAGGAGTAGGTTATTACGAGCAGTACTTC. The encoded protein is CASSLGVGYYEQYF.

The chain uses TRBV6-5 and TRBJ1-2, with D perhaps matching TRBD1 (5 bases). Trimming removed 2 bases from V and 8 bases from J, with 12 bases in between. Looked up from germline, CDR1 is MNHEY and CDR2 is SVGAGI. This CDR3 comprises 13 residues. The CDR3 DNA follows: TGTGCCAGCAGTTACCTCGACAGTACAGGCTACACCTTC. It is translated as CASSYLDSTGYTF.

The chain joins TRBV5-1 to TRBJ2-3; D is ambiguous. CDR3 length equals 14 residues. V shed 4 bases and J shed 0 bases, with 9 bases lying between them. Germline assignment: CDR1 SGHRS and CDR2 YFSETQ. The CDR3 loop is CASSPRGSTDTQYF. In DNA form, the CDR3 reads TGCGCCAGCAGCCCTAGAGGCAGCACAGATACGCAGTATTTT.

The chain uses TRBV5-6 and TRBJ2-5; 9 bases match TRBD1. Unmatched junction bases numbered 9, after V lost 4 bases and J lost 5 bases. Germline V gene data show CDR1 as SGHDT and CDR2 as YYEEEE. This CDR3 region has 15 residues. The CDR3 DNA is TGTGCCAGCAGCGGGCCACAGGGGGCGCGGGAGACCCAGTACTTC. Its protein is CASSGPQGARETQYF.